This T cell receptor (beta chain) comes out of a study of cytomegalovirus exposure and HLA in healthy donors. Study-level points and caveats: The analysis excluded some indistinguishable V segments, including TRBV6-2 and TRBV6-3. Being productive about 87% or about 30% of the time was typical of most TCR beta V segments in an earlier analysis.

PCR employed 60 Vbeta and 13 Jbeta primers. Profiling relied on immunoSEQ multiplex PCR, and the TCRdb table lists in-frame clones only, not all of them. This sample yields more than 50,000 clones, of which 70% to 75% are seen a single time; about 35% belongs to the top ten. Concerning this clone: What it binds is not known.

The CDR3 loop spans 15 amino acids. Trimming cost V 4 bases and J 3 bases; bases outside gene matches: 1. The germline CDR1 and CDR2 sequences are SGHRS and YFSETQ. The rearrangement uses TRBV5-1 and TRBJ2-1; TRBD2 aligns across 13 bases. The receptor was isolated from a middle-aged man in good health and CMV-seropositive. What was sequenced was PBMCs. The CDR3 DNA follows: TGCGCCAGCAGCCGGACTAGCGGGGGCTACAATGAGCAGTTCTTC. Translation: CASSRTSGGYNEQFF.